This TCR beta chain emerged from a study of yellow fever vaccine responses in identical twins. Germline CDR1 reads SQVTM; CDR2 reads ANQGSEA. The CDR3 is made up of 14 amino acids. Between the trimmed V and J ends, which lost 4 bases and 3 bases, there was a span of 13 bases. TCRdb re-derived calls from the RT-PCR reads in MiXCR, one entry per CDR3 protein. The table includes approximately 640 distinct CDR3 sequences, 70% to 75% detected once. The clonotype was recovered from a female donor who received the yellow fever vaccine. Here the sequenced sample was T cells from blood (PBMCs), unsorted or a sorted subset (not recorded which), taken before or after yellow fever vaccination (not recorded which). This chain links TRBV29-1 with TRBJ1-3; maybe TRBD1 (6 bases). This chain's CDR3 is CSVVGGQIGNTIYF. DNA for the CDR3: TGCAGCGTTGTGGGAGGACAGATTGGAAACACCATATATTTT.